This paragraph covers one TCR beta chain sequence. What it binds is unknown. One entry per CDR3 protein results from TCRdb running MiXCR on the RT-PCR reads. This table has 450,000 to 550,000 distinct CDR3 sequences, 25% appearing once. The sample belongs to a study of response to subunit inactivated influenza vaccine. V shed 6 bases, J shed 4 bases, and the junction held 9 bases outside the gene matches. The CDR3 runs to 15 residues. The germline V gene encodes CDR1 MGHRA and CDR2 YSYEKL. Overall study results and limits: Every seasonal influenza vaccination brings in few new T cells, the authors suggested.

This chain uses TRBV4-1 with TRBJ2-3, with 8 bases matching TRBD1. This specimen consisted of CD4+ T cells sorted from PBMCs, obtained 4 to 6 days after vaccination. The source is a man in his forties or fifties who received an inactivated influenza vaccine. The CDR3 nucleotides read TGCGCCAGCAGATTCAGGGAACAGGGGGCAGATACGCAGTATTTT. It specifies CASRFREQGADTQYF.